What follows are 3 T cell receptor beta chains derived from one specimen sequenced in a study of T-cell memory formation after mild COVID-19 (dated by TCRdb to 2020 to 2022). Libraries were made using 5' RACE. Reads for this sample came from an Illumina NovaSeq 6000. TCRdb ran its own pipeline on the public reads, namely fastp trimming at Q25 and MiXCR clone calling, and kept in-frame beta chains. CDR3 protein duplicates are merged, each entry listing the most common genes and DNA. In this sample the table shows tens of thousands of distinct CDR3 sequences, 9% to 15% of which occur a single time. The top ten constitute approximately 25% of the sample. The specimen sequenced was PBMCs or a T cell subset sorted from them (not recorded which). Receptors were obtained from a man aged 18 to 29 who had mild COVID-19 (a few samples of this study predate the infection). The sample titles of this study are shuffled in the database, so cell type and time point are left out; the donor was told from shared clones.

This clonotype was detected a few times. V and J are TRBV4-1 and TRBJ2-3; 13 positions match TRBD2. Germline V gives CDR1 MGHRA, CDR2 YSYEKL. V gave up 1 base and J gave up 2 bases; unmatched junction bases: 6. CDR3 length: 18 residues. The CDR3, as DNA: TGCGCCAGCAGCCAAGGGCGGGGACTAGCGGGGTCCACAGATACGCAGTATTTT. It specifies CASSQGRGLAGSTDTQYF.

This chain joins TRBV18 and TRBJ1-5; a weak D match, TRBD1 (5 bases). V was shortened by 4 bases and J by 6 bases, with 19 bases between the two germline ends. Germline-derived CDR1 and CDR2 are KGHSH and LQKENI. This CDR3 has 16 amino acids. CDR3 in amino acids: CASSRSRQGSRQPQHF. The CDR3 coding sequence is TGTGCCAGCTCACGATCGAGGCAGGGTAGTCGTCAGCCCCAGCATTTT.

This clonotype has ten or more counts. This chain uses TRBV5-1 with TRBJ1-2; D is unresolved. Trimming shortened V by 4 bases and J by 6 bases, and 13 bases separated the two germline ends. CDR3 length equals 13 residues. Germline assignment: CDR1 SGHRS and CDR2 YFSETQ. For the CDR3, the DNA is TGCGCCAGCAGCCCTGAAAGGGCGGATGGCTACACCTTC. This codes for CASSPERADGYTF.